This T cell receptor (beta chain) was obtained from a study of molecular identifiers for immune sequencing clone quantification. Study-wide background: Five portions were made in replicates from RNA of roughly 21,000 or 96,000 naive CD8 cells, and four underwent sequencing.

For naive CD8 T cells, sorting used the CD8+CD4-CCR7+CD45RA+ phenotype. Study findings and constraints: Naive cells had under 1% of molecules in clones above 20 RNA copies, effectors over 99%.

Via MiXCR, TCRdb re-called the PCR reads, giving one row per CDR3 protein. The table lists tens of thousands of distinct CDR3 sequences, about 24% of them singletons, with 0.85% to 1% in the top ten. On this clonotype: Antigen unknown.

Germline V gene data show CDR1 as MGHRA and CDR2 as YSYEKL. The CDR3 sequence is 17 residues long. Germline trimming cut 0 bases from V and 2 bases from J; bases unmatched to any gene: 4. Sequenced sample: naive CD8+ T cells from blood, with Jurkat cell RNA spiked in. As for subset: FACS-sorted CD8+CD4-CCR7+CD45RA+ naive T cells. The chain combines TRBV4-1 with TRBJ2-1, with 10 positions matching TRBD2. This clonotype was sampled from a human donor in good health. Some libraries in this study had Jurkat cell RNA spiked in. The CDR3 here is CASSQEPAGGPYNEQFF. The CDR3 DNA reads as TGCGCCAGCAGCCAAGAGCCAGCGGGGGGGCCCTACAATGAGCAGTTCTTC.